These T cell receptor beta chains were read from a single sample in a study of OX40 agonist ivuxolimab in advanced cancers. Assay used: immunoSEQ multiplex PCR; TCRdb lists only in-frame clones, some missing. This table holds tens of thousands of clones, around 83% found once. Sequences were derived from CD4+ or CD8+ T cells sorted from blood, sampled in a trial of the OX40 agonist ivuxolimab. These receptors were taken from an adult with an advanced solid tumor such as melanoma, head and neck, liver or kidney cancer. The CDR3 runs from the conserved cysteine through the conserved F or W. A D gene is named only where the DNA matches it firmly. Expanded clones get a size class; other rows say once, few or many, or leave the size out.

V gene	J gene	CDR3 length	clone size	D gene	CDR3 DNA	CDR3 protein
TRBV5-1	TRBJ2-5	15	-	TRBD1	TGCGCCAGCAGCCCCCTCGGACAGGGCGGCGAGACCCAGTACTTC	CASSPLGQGGETQYF
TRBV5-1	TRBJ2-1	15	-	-	TGCGCCAGCAGCTTGGAAGGAGCCGATTACAATGAGCAGTTCTTC	CASSLEGADYNEQFF
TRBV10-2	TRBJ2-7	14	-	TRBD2	TGCGCCAGCACGGCGGGAGCCAGCTCCTACGAGCAGTACTTC	CASTAGASSYEQYF
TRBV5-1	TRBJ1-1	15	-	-	TGCGCCAGCAGCCGGCGGGAGGGGGGGAACACTGAAGCTTTCTTT	CASSRREGGNTEAFF
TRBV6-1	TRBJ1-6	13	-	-	TGTGCCAGCAGTGAAACTAGCCTCTCACCCCTCCACTTT	CASSETSLSPLHF
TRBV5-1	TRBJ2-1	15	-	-	TGCGCCAGCAGACCACTGGGAAGCTCCTACAATGAGCAGTTCTTC	CASRPLGSSYNEQFF
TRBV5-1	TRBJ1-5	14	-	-	TGCGCCAGCAGCTCCGGACCACAACCCCAGCCCCAGCATTTT	CASSSGPQPQPQHF
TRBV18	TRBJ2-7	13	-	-	TGTGCCAGCTCACCGACAGCGTCCTACGAGCAGTACTTC	CASSPTASYEQYF
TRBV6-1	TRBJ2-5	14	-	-	TGTGCCAGCAGTGAAAGGGCTAGACAAGAGACCCAGTACTTC	CASSERARQETQYF
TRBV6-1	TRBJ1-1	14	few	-	TGTGCCAGCAGTGCGCGGGGGGGGAACACTGAAGCTTTCTTT	CASSARGGNTEAFF
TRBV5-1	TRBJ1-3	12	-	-	TGCGCCAGCAGCTTGGAGGGTGACACCATATATTTT	CASSLEGDTIYF
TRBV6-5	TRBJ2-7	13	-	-	TGTGCCATCCCAGTTCTATCCCCCTACGAGCAGTACTTC	CAIPVLSPYEQYF
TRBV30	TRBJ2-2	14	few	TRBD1	TGTGCCTGGAGAGGGGACAGGGGAACCGGGGAGCTGTTTTTT	CAWRGDRGTGELFF
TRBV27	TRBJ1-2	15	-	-	TGTGCCAGCAGTTCCCCGCAGGGCGGCGACTATGGCTACACCTTC	CASSSPQGGDYGYTF
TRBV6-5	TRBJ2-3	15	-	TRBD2	TGTGCCAGCACCCTGAGCGGGAGTGTCACAGATACGCAGTATTTT	CASTLSGSVTDTQYF
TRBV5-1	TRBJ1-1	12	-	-	TGCGCCAGCAGCCCCGGGGGGCTTGAAGCTTTCTTT	CASSPGGLEAFF
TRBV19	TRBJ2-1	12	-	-	TGTGCCAGTAGTATTCGGGGCAATGAGCAGTTCTTC	CASSIRGNEQFF